The clone carrying this TCR beta chain was counted many times. Its antigen remains unidentified. The sample belongs to a study of T-cell memory formation after mild COVID-19. Study-wide results and caveats: Among clones contracting day 15 to 85, CD4/CD8 was balanced, whereas later expanders leaned CD4+.

In TCRdb, the 5' RACE reads were re-called with MiXCR into one record per CDR3 protein. The sample holds roughly 400,000 distinct CDR3 sequences; about 24% are singletons and the top ten take roughly 8.9%. Trimming left V 4 bases short and J 0 bases short, with 5 bases between. The CDR3 is made up of 13 amino acids. Germline V gene sequence: CDR1 SGHDT, CDR2 YYEEEE. The clonotype was recovered from an adult woman who had mild COVID-19 (a few samples of this study predate the infection). Cell type and time point are not known. Sequencing input: PBMCs or a T cell subset sorted from them (not recorded which). The gene calls are TRBV5-6 and TRBJ2-1; D is possibly TRBD1 (5 bases). This CDR3 is CASSQGSYNEQFF. The CDR3 DNA sequence: TGTGCCAGCAGCCAGGGCTCCTACAATGAGCAGTTCTTC. Full variable domain (missing parts from reference TRBV5-6 and TRBJ2-1): DAGVTQSPTHLIKTRGQQVTLRCSPKSGHDTVSWYQQALGQGPQFIFQYYEEEERQRGNFPDRFSGHQFPNYSSELNVNALLLGDSALYLCASSQGSYNEQFFGPGTRLTVL.